This T cell receptor (beta chain) was identified in a study of T cell responses to AZD1222 COVID-19 vaccine. About the study: Second-dose groups at about 4 or about 12 weeks were pooled.

Libraries were prepared by immunoSEQ multiplex PCR; TCRdb keeps only in-frame clonotypes and omits some of them. The table has roughly 110,000 clones, under 90% seen once. The sequenced sample was peripheral blood, obtained on day 0 of AZD1222 vaccination. This clonotype was obtained from an adult in good health.

The CDR3 sequence is CASSLVGGENEKLFF. The CDR3 DNA is TGTGCCAGCAGCTTAGTTGGAGGGGAGAATGAAAAACTGTTTTTT. The rearrangement joins TRBV7-2 to TRBJ1-4; D might be TRBD1 (5 bases). V lost 1 base to trimming and J lost 5 bases, with 11 bases between them. The CDR3 consists of 15 residues. Germline lookup yields CDR1 SGHTA and CDR2 FQGNSA.